This TCR beta chain was profiled in a study of blood T cell repertoires in COVID-19. Study in general: The origin of the acute and convalescent COVID-19 samples was the United States, Italy and Spain. Sources were T cells, B-cell-depleted T cells, or PBMCs; the material itself was cDNA or gDNA.

The CDR3 consists of 14 residues. Germline V lookup: CDR1 SGHRS, CDR2 YFSETQ. The junction had 2 bases not matched to a gene; V was cut back by 0 bases and J by 7 bases. The assay was immunoSEQ multiplex PCR, and TCRdb's table has in-frame clones only and misses some. This table has 120,000 to 150,000 clones, 80% to 90% appearing once. Material for sequencing was peripheral blood. The chain has TRBV5-1 and TRBJ2-1; 9 nucleotides line up with TRBD1. This TCR came from a man younger than 35 with COVID-19, enrolled during active disease. CDR3 loop: CASSLGDRANEQFF. CDR3 DNA sequence: TGCGCCAGCAGCTTGGGGGACAGGGCGAATGAGCAGTTCTTC. The full variable domain, its missing parts supplied by reference TRBV5-1 and TRBJ2-1, is KAGVTQTPRYLIKTRGQQVTLSCSPISGHRSVSWYQQTPGQGLQFLFEYFSETQRNKGNFPGRFSGRQFSNSRSEMNVSTLELGDSALYLCASSLGDRANEQFFGPGTRLTVL.